The clone carrying this T cell receptor beta chain occurred a few times. This CDR3 has 14 residues. V was clipped by 7 bases and J by 5 bases, with 14 bases between them. Per the germline V gene, CDR1 is LNHDA and CDR2 is SQIVND (reference sequence). The data stem from a study of blood T cell repertoires in COVID-19. Assay: immunoSEQ multiplex PCR; the TCRdb copy retains only in-frame clones and omits some. The sample includes roughly 120,000 clones, roughly three quarters of them seen just once. The sequencing sample was made of peripheral blood. The chain links TRBV19 to TRBJ1-4; D call uncertain. This sequence was found in a human donor in a cohort sampled during active COVID-19. CDR3 nucleotides: TGTGCCAGTATTGGACTGCTGAAGAATGAAAAACTGTTTTTT. Amino acid sequence: CASIGLLKNEKLFF.